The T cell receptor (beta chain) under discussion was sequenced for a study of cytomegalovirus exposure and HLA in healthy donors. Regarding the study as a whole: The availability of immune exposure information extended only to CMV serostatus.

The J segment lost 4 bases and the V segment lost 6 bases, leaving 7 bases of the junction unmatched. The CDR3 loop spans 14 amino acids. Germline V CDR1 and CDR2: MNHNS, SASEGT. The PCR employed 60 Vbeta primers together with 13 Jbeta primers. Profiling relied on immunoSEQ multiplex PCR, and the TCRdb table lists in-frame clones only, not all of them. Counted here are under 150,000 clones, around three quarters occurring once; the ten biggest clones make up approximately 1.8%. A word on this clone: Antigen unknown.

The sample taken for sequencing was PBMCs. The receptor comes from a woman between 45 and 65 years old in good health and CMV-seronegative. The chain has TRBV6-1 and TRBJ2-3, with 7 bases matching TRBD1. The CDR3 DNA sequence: TGTGCCAGCAGATTGACAGGGACAGCAGATACGCAGTATTTT. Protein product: CASRLTGTADTQYF.